This note documents a single T cell receptor (beta chain) sequence. Its antigen is not known. This record belongs to a study of T cells expressing NK-cell markers. General observations from the study: These clonotypes also led the CD3+CD56-NKG2C+ fraction in a handful of donors.

TCRdb reprocessed the 5' RACE reads, with one entry per CDR3 protein and no DNA. Its table lists fewer than 200,000 distinct CDR3 sequences. The CDR3 length is 17 residues. Germline V gene data show CDR1 as MGHRA and CDR2 as YSYEKL. The source is a woman between 18 and 70 years old in good health. V and J are TRBV4-1 and TRBJ2-3; TCRdb proposes TRBD1, but this gene call is untestable without DNA. Material: blood T cells: a sorted CD56 or NKG2C T cell subset, CD4+ or CD8+ T cells, or bulk PBMC T cells (not recorded which). CDR3 loop: CASSHLGTGGSTDTQYF.